The 9 T cell receptor beta chains in this list originate from one sample, sequenced in a study of blood T cells in healthy people across ages. Together with a sample-barcoded 5' primer, a J-beta primer mix was included in a second PCR lasting roughly 6 to 12 cycles. One entry per CDR3 protein, called by TCRdb with MiXCR from the 5' RACE reads. Of some 640,000 distinct CDR3 sequences in the sample, approximately 49% were seen once. Specimen: blood. These receptors were obtained from a woman aged 60-75 years in good health.

V gene TRBV15 combines with J gene TRBJ2-7, with TRBD2 matching 11 bases. CDR1 is LNHNV and CDR2 is YYDKDF in the germline V gene (reference sequence). Trimming cost V 4 bases and J 0 bases; bases outside gene matches: 14. The CDR3 is 19 residues long. For the CDR3, the DNA is TGTGCCACCAGCATTCCCCCAGGACTAGCGGGCGGGAGCTCCTACGAGCAGTACTTC. It specifies CATSIPPGLAGGSSYEQYF.

The table lists this clonotype with a few counts. The genes are TRBV25-1 and TRBJ2-7; possible D gene TRBD2, 5 bases. Looked up from germline, CDR1 is MGHDK and CDR2 is SYGVNS. V lost 2 bases and J 6 bases, leaving 5 bases between the germline ends. The CDR3 is 11 residues long. As DNA, the CDR3 is TGTGCCAGCAGTGAAGGAGGCGAGCAGTACTTC. Encoded protein: CASSEGGEQYF.

This sequence joins TRBV20-1 and TRBJ1-1; D unclear. Germline CDR1 DFQATT, CDR2 SNEGSKA (reference sequence). The V end lost 3 bases, the J end lost 5 bases, and 10 bases lay between the germline ends. This CDR3 spans 12 amino acids. The CDR3 coding sequence is TGCAGTGCTAGCAGTCGGGGAACTGAAGCTTTCTTT. Amino acid sequence: CSASSRGTEAFF.

The chain combines TRBV28 with TRBJ2-1; D might be TRBD1 (5 bases). This CDR3 is 12 amino acids long. The V gene lost 2 bases and the J gene lost 14 bases, with 13 bases spanning the gap. The germline V gene encodes CDR1 MDHEN and CDR2 SYDVKM. CDR3 sequence (DNA): TGTGCCAGCAGTTTAGTGGCAGGGTCGAAGTTCTTC. It yields the protein CASSLVAGSKFF.

This clonotype was found a few times. The chain has TRBV20-1 and TRBJ2-3; D not resolved. V gave up 0 bases and J gave up 3 bases, with 7 bases separating them. The germline V gene encodes CDR1 DFQATT and CDR2 SNEGSKA (reference sequence). This CDR3 spans 13 amino acids. This CDR3 is CSARDPQTDTQYF. For the CDR3, the DNA is TGCAGTGCTAGAGATCCCCAGACAGATACGCAGTATTTT.

This CDR3 is CASSYYGTGRSNTEAFF. The CDR3 DNA reads TGTGCCAGCAGTTACTATGGGACAGGGAGAAGCAACACTGAAGCTTTCTTT. The V call is TRBV6-5, the J call TRBJ1-1; TRBD1 aligns across 9 bases. After removal of 1 base from V and 2 bases from J, the junction contained 8 bases not matched to a gene. Germline values: CDR1 MNHEY, CDR2 SVGAGI. CDR3 size: 17 residues.

The chain carries TRBV4-2 and TRBJ1-5, with a possible D match to TRBD1 (5 bases). Trimming removed 4 bases at V and 5 bases at J, with 9 bases between. CDR3 length: 13 residues. Looked up from germline, CDR1 is LGHNA and CDR2 is YNFKEQ. This CDR3 is CASSRGRDQPQHF. CDR3 nucleotides: TGTGCCAGCAGCCGAGGCAGGGATCAGCCCCAGCATTTT.

The V gene is TRBV30, the J gene TRBJ2-7; the match to TRBD1 covers 10 bases. The CDR3 contains 15 residues. V lost 1 base and J lost 7; bases outside the gene matches: 10. The germline CDR1 and CDR2 sequences are GTSNPN and SVGIG (reference sequence). The CDR3 sequence: CAWSGGQGRYNEQYF. The CDR3 DNA follows: TGTGCCTGGAGTGGGGGACAGGGGCGATACAATGAGCAGTACTTC. Full variable domain (remainder filled in from reference TRBV30 and TRBJ2-7): SQTIHQWPATLVQPVGSPLSLECTVEGTSNPNLYWYRQAAGRGLQLLFYSVGIGQISSEVPQNLSASRPQDRQFILSSKKLLLSDSGFYLCAWSGGQGRYNEQYFGPGTRLTVT.

This clonotype was observed once. The gene calls are TRBV28 and TRBJ2-5; TRBD1 agrees at 7 bases. The CDR3 extends over 15 amino acids. J was trimmed by 2 bases and V by 3 bases; bases with no gene match: 6. Germline-derived CDR1 and CDR2 are MDHEN and SYDVKM. DNA for the CDR3: TGTGCCAGCAGTTTCGTCGGACAGGTACAAGAGACCCAGTACTTC. Amino acids: CASSFVGQVQETQYF.